The rows below give T cell receptor beta chains drawn from one sample of a study of metastatic and nonmetastatic thyroid tumors. TCRdb re-clonotyped the PCR reads via MiXCR. Of roughly 75,000 clones in the sample, around 12% were seen once. The sequencing sample was made of tumor tissue. All receptors derive from a female donor with papillary thyroid cancer or a benign thyroid nodule (not recorded which). Some clones in this sample may be carry-over from other donors' samples. Each CDR3 is given with its conserved first and last residue. The D gene is left open where the match is weak. Clone size is given for some rows only: seen once, a few or many times, or a class if the clone is expanded.

J: TRBJ2-3; size: many; V: TRBV11-1; D: TRBD2; CDR3: CASSLGPGLAGGTDTQYF; DNA: TGTGCCAGCAGCTTAGGACCTGGACTAGCGGGAGGAACAGATACGCAGTATTTT
J: TRBJ2-3; size: many; V: TRBV11-3; D: .; CDR3: CASSPWTVTSTDTQYF; DNA: TGTGCCAGCAGCCCTTGGACGGTCACTAGCACAGATACGCAGTATTTT
J: TRBJ1-1; size: many; V: TRBV19; D: .; CDR3: CASNPKGVITEAFF; DNA: TGTGCCAGTAACCCCAAGGGGGTTATCACTGAAGCTTTCTTT
J: TRBJ2-3; size: many; V: TRBV27; D: .; CDR3: CASSSQVPTDTQYF; DNA: TGTGCCAGCAGTTCCCAGGTACCCACAGATACGCAGTATTTT
J: TRBJ2-2; size: many; V: TRBV28; D: TRBD2; CDR3: CASSLLAGSNTGELFF; DNA: TGTGCCAGCAGTTTATTAGCGGGGTCGAACACCGGGGAGCTGTTTTTT
J: TRBJ1-1; size: many; V: TRBV11-2; D: .; CDR3: CASSLGRMNTEAFF; DNA: TGTGCCAGCAGCTTAGGACGGATGAACACTGAAGCTTTCTTT
J: TRBJ2-3; size: few; V: TRBV18; D: .; CDR3: CASSPPRSGSGVDTQYF; DNA: TGTGCCAGCTCACCACCGAGGTCGGGATCGGGGGTAGATACGCAGTATTTT
J: TRBJ2-5; size: many; V: TRBV20-1; D: TRBD1; CDR3: CSASGQGGTQYF; DNA: TGCAGTGCTAGTGGACAGGGCGGGACCCAGTACTTC
J: TRBJ2-7; size: many; V: TRBV10-1; D: TRBD1; CDR3: CASSALGGKGEQYF; DNA: TGCGCCAGCAGTGCCTTAGGGGGCAAGGGCGAGCAGTACTTC
J: TRBJ1-5; size: medium-sized; V: TRBV4-1; D: .; CDR3: CASSLDRSQPQHF; DNA: TGCGCCAGCAGCCTCGACAGAAGTCAGCCCCAGCATTTT
J: TRBJ2-7; size: medium-sized; V: TRBV6-5; D: .; CDR3: CASSYDIGFGSPTYEQYF; DNA: TGTGCCAGCAGTTACGATATTGGGTTTGGCAGCCCGACCTACGAGCAGTACTTC
J: TRBJ2-1; size: many; V: TRBV5-1; D: TRBD2; CDR3: CASSLASGRSYNEQFF; DNA: TGCGCCAGCAGCTTGGCTAGCGGGAGGTCCTACAATGAGCAGTTCTTC
J: TRBJ2-5; size: many; V: TRBV5-1; D: .; CDR3: CASSLGQLQETQYF; DNA: TGCGCCAGCAGCTTGGGACAGCTCCAAGAGACCCAGTACTTC
J: TRBJ2-1; size: many; V: TRBV11-3; D: TRBD1; CDR3: CASRRQGVGNEQFF; DNA: TGTGCCAGCCGCAGACAGGGGGTGGGGAATGAGCAGTTCTTC
J: TRBJ2-3; size: .; V: TRBV11-2; D: .; CDR3: CASSREVGGSQYF; DNA: TGTGCCAGCAGCCGAGAGGTTGGAGGGTCGCAGTATTTT
J: TRBJ2-2; size: many; V: TRBV5-4; D: TRBD2; CDR3: CASSSGTSATGELFF; DNA: TGTGCCAGCAGCTCAGGGACTAGCGCCACCGGGGAGCTGTTTTTT
J: TRBJ2-2; size: many; V: TRBV7-8; D: .; CDR3: CASSLAGGAGTGELFF; DNA: TGTGCCAGCAGCTTAGCTGGAGGGGCAGGGACCGGGGAGCTGTTTTTT
J: TRBJ2-5; size: many; V: TRBV19; D: TRBD1; CDR3: CASSRQGAETQYF; DNA: TGTGCCAGTAGTAGACAGGGGGCAGAGACCCAGTACTTC
J: TRBJ2-1; size: few; V: TRBV9; D: TRBD2; CDR3: CASSVVAGGYNEQFF; DNA: TGTGCCAGCAGCGTAGTTGCGGGAGGGTACAATGAGCAGTTCTTC
J: TRBJ2-7; size: .; V: TRBV20-1; D: .; CDR3: CSARDGGLAPEVVTYEQYF; DNA: TGCAGTGCTAGAGATGGGGGCCTAGCGCCGGAGGTTGTCACCTACGAGCAGTACTTC
J: TRBJ1-5; size: .; V: TRBV5-5; D: .; CDR3: CASSLVGGRGEAQHF; DNA: TGTGCCAGCAGCTTGGTAGGGGGTCGGGGTGAGGCCCAGCATTTT
J: TRBJ1-4; size: many; V: TRBV20-1; D: TRBD1; CDR3: CSAAGQGVEKLFF; DNA: TGCAGTGCCGCGGGACAGGGCGTTGAAAAACTGTTTTTT
J: TRBJ2-3; size: many; V: TRBV2; D: .; CDR3: CASSPLRDTQYF; DNA: TGTGCCAGCAGCCCATTAAGGGATACGCAGTATTTT
J: TRBJ1-5; size: many; V: TRBV7-9; D: TRBD1; CDR3: CASSTTGSGNQPQHF; DNA: TGTGCCAGCAGCACGACAGGGAGTGGCAATCAGCCCCAGCATTTT
J: TRBJ2-1; size: many; V: TRBV7-9; D: TRBD2; CDR3: CASSLGTSGDNEQFF; DNA: TGTGCCAGCAGCTTAGGGACTAGCGGTGACAATGAGCAGTTCTTC
J: TRBJ2-7; size: many; V: TRBV12-3/TRBV12-4; D: .; CDR3: CASSLYPGDQYEQYF; DNA: TGTGCCAGCAGTCTATATCCGGGGGACCAGTACGAGCAGTACTTC
J: TRBJ1-5; size: .; V: TRBV7-9; D: .; CDR3: CASTDNSRVQPQHF; DNA: TGTGCCAGCACCGACAACTCCCGAGTCCAGCCCCAGCATTTT
J: TRBJ2-7; size: many; V: TRBV5-4; D: .; CDR3: CASSATSYEQYF; DNA: TGTGCCAGCAGCGCTACCTCCTACGAGCAGTACTTC
J: TRBJ2-4; size: many; V: TRBV20-1; D: .; CDR3: CSARVAGTGAKNIQYF; DNA: TGCAGTGCTAGAGTCGCCGGGACTGGAGCCAAAAACATTCAGTACTTC
J: TRBJ2-7; size: few; V: TRBV5-4; D: .; CDR3: CASSPVGGRSYEQYF; DNA: TGTGCCAGCAGCCCGGTAGGAGGGCGGTCCTACGAGCAGTACTTC
J: TRBJ2-1; size: medium-sized; V: TRBV2; D: TRBD2; CDR3: CASSEAWTGRVDNEQFF; DNA: TGTGCCAGCAGTGAAGCGTGGACCGGGAGGGTAGACAATGAGCAGTTCTTC
J: TRBJ1-5; size: many; V: TRBV20-1; D: TRBD1; CDR3: CSARDRDQPQHF; DNA: TGCAGTGCCCGAGACAGGGATCAGCCCCAGCATTTT
J: TRBJ1-6; size: many; V: TRBV11-2; D: .; CDR3: CASSWGGHADISPLHF; DNA: TGTGCCAGCAGTTGGGGGGGACATGCGGATATTTCACCCCTCCACTTT
J: TRBJ1-1; size: many; V: TRBV6-1; D: .; CDR3: CASSELGRQNTEAFF; DNA: TGTGCCAGCAGTGAATTGGGTAGGCAGAACACTGAAGCTTTCTTT
J: TRBJ1-4; size: many; V: TRBV10-3; D: TRBD1; CDR3: CAIIFTGGRTNEKLFF; DNA: TGTGCCATCATCTTCACAGGGGGTAGGACTAATGAAAAACTGTTTTTT
J: TRBJ2-5; size: many; V: TRBV24-1; D: .; CDR3: CATVPQDHTLSETQYF; DNA: TGTGCCACCGTACCCCAGGACCATACCCTATCGGAGACCCAGTACTTC
J: TRBJ1-2; size: many; V: TRBV29-1; D: .; CDR3: CSVAPGGGPYGYTF; DNA: TGCAGCGTTGCCCCCGGAGGGGGACCTTATGGCTACACCTTC
J: TRBJ2-2; size: many; V: TRBV15; D: TRBD2; CDR3: CATRRGAHTGELFF; DNA: TGTGCCACCAGGCGGGGGGCGCATACCGGGGAGCTGTTTTTT
J: TRBJ2-6; size: many; V: TRBV4-2; D: TRBD2; CDR3: CASSPAGSGSVRSGANVLTF; DNA: TGTGCCAGCAGCCCGGCCGGTAGCGGGAGTGTCCGCTCTGGGGCCAACGTCCTGACTTTC
J: TRBJ2-7; size: few; V: TRBV6-5; D: .; CDR3: CAGSYFIHVSEQYF; DNA: TGTGCCGGCAGTTACTTTATTCACGTGAGCGAGCAGTACTTC
J: TRBJ2-3; size: many; V: TRBV7-3; D: .; CDR3: CASSSGVRTDTQYF; DNA: TGTGCCAGCAGCTCAGGGGTGCGCACAGATACGCAGTATTTT
J: TRBJ1-6; size: many; V: TRBV6-1; D: TRBD1; CDR3: CASSPTGTGNSPLHF; DNA: TGTGCCAGCAGCCCGACCGGGACAGGGAATTCACCCCTCCACTTT